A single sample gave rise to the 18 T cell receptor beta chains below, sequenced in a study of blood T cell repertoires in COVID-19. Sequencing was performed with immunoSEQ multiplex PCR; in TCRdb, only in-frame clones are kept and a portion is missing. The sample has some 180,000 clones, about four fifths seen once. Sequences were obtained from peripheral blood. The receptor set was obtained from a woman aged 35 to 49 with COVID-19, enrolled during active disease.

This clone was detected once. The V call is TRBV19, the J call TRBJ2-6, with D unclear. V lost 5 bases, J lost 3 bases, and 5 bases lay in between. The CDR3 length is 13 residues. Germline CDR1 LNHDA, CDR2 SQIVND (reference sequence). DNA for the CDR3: TGTGCCAGTAGTTCCCATGGGGCCAACGTCCTGACTTTC. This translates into CASSSHGANVLTF.

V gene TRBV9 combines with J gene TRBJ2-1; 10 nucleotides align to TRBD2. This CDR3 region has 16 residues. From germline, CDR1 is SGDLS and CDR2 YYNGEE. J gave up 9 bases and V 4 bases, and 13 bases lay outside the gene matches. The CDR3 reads CASSPRGLAGAIEQFF. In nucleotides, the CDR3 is TGTGCCAGCAGCCCCCGCGGGCTAGCGGGAGCGATTGAGCAGTTCTTC.

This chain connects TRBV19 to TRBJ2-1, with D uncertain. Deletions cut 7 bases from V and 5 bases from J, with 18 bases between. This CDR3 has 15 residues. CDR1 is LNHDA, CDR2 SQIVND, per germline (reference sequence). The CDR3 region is CASMSVGWMDNEQFF. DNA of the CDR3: TGTGCCAGTATGAGCGTTGGGTGGATGGACAATGAGCAGTTCTTC.

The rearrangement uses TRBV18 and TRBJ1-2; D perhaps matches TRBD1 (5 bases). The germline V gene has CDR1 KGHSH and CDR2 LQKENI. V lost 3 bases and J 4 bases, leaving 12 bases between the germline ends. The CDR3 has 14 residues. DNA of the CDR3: TGTGCCAGCTCACCTTCGACTGGGGCCTATGGCTACACCTTC. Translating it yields CASSPSTGAYGYTF.

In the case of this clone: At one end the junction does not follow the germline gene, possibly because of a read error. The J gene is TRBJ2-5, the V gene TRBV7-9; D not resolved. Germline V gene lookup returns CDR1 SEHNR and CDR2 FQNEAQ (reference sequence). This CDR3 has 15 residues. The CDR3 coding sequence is TGTACCAGCAGCTTAAATATGGGCCCGTCTGAGACCCAGTACTTC. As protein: CTSSLNMGPSETQYF.

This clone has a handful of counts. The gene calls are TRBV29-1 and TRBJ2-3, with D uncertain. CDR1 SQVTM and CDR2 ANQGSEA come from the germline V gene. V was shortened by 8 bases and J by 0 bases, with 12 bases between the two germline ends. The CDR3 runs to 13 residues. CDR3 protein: CSFRSPSTDTQYF. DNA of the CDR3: TGCAGCTTCAGGTCCCCAAGCACAGATACGCAGTATTTT.

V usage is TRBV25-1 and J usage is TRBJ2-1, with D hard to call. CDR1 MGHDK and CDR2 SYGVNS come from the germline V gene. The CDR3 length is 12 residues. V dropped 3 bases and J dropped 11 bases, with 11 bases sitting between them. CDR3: CASSDPSLQQFF. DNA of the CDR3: TGTGCCAGCAGTGATCCAAGCCTCCAGCAGTTCTTC.

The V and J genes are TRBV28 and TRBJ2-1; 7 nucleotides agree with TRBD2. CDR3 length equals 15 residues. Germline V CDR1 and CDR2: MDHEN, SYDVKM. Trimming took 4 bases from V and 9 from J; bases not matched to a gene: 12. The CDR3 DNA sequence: TGTGCCAGCAGTTCCCCCCGGGCGGGAGTAGGTGAGCAGTTCTTC. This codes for CASSSPRAGVGEQFF.

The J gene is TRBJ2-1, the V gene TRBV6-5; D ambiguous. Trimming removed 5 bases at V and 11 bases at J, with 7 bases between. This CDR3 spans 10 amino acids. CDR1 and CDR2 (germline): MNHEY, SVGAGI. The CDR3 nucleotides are TGTGCCAGCAGTCCCCTTAAGCAGTTCTTC. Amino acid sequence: CASSPLKQFF.

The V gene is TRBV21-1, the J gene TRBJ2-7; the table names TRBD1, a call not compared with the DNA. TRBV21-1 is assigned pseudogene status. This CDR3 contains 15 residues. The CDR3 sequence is CASTLQGWGAYEQYV. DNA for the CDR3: TGTGCCAGCACATTACAGGGTTGGGGCGCCTACGAGCAGTACGTC.

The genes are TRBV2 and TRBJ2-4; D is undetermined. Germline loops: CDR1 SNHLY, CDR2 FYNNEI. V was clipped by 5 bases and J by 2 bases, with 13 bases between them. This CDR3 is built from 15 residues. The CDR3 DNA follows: TGTGCCAGCAGTTCCCCGCAGGAACCCAAAAACATTCAGTACTTC. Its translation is CASSSPQEPKNIQYF.

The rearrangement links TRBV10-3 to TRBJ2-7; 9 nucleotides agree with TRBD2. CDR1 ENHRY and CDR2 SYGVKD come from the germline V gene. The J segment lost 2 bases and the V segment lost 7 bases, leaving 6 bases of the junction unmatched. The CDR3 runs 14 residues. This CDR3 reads CAITRTSETYEQYF. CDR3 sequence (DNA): TGTGCCATCACCCGGACTAGCGAAACCTACGAGCAGTACTTC.

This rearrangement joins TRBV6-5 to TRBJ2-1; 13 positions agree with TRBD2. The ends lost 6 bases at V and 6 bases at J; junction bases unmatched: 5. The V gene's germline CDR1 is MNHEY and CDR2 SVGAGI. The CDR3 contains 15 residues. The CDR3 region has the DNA TGTGCCAGCAGCATACTAGCGGGGGGGCTCAATGAGCAGTTCTTC. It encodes CASSILAGGLNEQFF.

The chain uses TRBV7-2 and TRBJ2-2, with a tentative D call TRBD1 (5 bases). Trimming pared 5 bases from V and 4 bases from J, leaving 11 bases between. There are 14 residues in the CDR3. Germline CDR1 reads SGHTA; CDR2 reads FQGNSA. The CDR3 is CASSGSGFTGELFF. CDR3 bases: TGTGCCAGCAGCGGTTCAGGGTTCACCGGGGAGCTGTTTTTT.

The CDR3 sequence: CASSLDYQGAVADEAFF. CDR3 coding DNA: TGTGCCAGCAGCTTAGATTATCAGGGGGCGGTTGCAGATGAAGCTTTCTTT. V and J are TRBV11-2 and TRBJ1-1; TRBD1 matches at 8 bases. Losses at the gene ends were 0 bases for V and 7 bases for J; bases not matched to a gene: 13. Germline-derived CDR1 and CDR2 are SGHAT and FQNNGV. This CDR3 region has 17 residues.

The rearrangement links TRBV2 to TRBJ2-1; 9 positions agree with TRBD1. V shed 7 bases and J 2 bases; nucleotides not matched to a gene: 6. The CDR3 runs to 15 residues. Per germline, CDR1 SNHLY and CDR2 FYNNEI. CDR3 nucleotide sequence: TGTGCCAGCAATCTGGGACAGGGCACCTACAATGAGCAGTTCTTC. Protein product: CASNLGQGTYNEQFF.

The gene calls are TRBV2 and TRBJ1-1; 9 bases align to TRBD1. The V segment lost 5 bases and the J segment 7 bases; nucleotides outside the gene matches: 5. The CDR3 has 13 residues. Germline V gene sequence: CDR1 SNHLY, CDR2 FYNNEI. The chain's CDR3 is CASSYRQGGEAFF. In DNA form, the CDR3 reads TGTGCCAGCAGTTACAGACAGGGGGGTGAAGCTTTCTTT.

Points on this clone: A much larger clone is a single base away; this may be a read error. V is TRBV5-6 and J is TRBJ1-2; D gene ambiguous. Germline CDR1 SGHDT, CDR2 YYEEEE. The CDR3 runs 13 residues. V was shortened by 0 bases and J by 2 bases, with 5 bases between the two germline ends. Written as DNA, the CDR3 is TGTGCCAGCAGCTTGGAACGGAACTATGGCTACACCTTC. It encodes CASSLERNYGYTF.